Listed below are T cell receptor beta chains from one sample, sequenced in a study of shared clonotypes between healthy human individuals. The data were produced by immunoSEQ multiplex PCR, yet TCRdb's version contains in-frame clones alone and is incomplete. This sample has under 1 million clones, with roughly 92% found just once. The sample consisted of naive CD8+ T cells sorted from blood. The receptors were gathered from a man aged 25-45 years in good health. Each CDR3 is given with its conserved first and last residue. A D gene is named only where the DNA matches it firmly. Clone sizes are given selectively: once, few, many, or a class where the clone is expanded.

d_gene,v_gene,abundance,j_gene,CDR3nt,CDR3aa
-,TRBV6-5,-,TRBJ1-2,TGTGCCAGCAGTTACTCGATGCAGAACTATGGCTACACCTTC,CASSYSMQNYGYTF
TRBD2,TRBV27,-,TRBJ2-1,TGTGCCAGCAGCGGGACTAGCACGAGTCGTGGGTTCTCCTACAATGAGCAGTTCTTC,CASSGTSTSRGFSYNEQFF
TRBD2,TRBV27,-,TRBJ2-1,TGTGCCAGCAGTCCCGGGACTAGTAAAGTGCATGAGCAGTTCTTC,CASSPGTSKVHEQFF
TRBD2,TRBV6-1,-,TRBJ2-1,TGTGCCAGCATTATTAGCGGGACATACAATGAGCAGTTCTTC,CASIISGTYNEQFF
-,TRBV30,once,TRBJ1-5,TGTGCCTGGAGTGTTCGGGGTATTAGCAATCAGCCCCAGCATTTT,CAWSVRGISNQPQHF
-,TRBV2,-,TRBJ2-7,TGTGCCAGCAGGACGAGCGGTAGCTCCTACGAGCAGTACTTC,CASRTSGSSYEQYF
-,TRBV4-1,-,TRBJ1-4,TGCGCCAGCAGCCAGATACAGGGTGTCGAAAAACTGTTTTTT,CASSQIQGVEKLFF
TRBD1,TRBV2,many,TRBJ1-2,TGTGCCAGCCCCCAAACTGGGGGACAGGGGTTCCTTAACTATGGCTACACCTTC,CASPQTGGQGFLNYGYTF
-,TRBV28,-,TRBJ2-7,TGTGCCAGCAGTGATCTGACAGACTCCTACGAGCAGTACTTC,CASSDLTDSYEQYF
TRBD2,TRBV25-1,-,TRBJ2-1,TGTGCCAGCAGTGAACTCGGACTAGCGGGAGACAATGAGCAGTTCTTC,CASSELGLAGDNEQFF
TRBD2,TRBV7-2,-,TRBJ2-3,TGTGCCAGCAGCTTAAGGGGTACTAGCGGGAAAGTTGCAGATACGCAGTATTTT,CASSLRGTSGKVADTQYF
-,TRBV15,few,TRBJ2-7,TGTGCCACCAGCAGAGAGCGGTTAGGTAACGAGCAGTACTTC,CATSRERLGNEQYF
-,TRBV29-1,-,TRBJ2-2,TGCAGCGTCCTTCATGGGGAGGCCGGGGAGCTGTTTTTT,CSVLHGEAGELFF
TRBD1,TRBV6-5,-,TRBJ1-5,TGTGCCAGCAGTAGGGGACAGGGGGCCAATCAGCCCCAGCATTTT,CASSRGQGANQPQHF
-,TRBV11-2,once,TRBJ2-6,TGTGCCAGCAGCCCTCACGGGTACTCTGGGGCCAACGTCCTGACTTTC,CASSPHGYSGANVLTF
TRBD2,TRBV6-5,-,TRBJ2-7,TGTGCCAGCAGTTACTCGCTAGCGGATTACGAGCAGTACTTC,CASSYSLADYEQYF
-,TRBV6-1,few,TRBJ2-7,TGTGCCAGCAGTGAAGTCGGCAGGGGCTACGAGCAGTACTTC,CASSEVGRGYEQYF
TRBD2,TRBV4-1,-,TRBJ2-2,TGCGCCAGCAGCCAAGAAAACGGGAGCGGGACCAAGAACACCGGGGAGCTGTTTTTT,CASSQENGSGTKNTGELFF
TRBD2,TRBV19,-,TRBJ2-5,TGTGCCACCGGGGGGGCAGGGAACTACCAAGAGACCCAGTACTTC,CATGGAGNYQETQYF
TRBD1,TRBV7-9,-,TRBJ1-1,TGTGCCAGCAGCGCGGGACAGAGCATGAACACTGAAGCTTTCTTT,CASSAGQSMNTEAFF
TRBD1,TRBV5-1,once,TRBJ2-7,TGCGCCAGCAGCTTTGGACAGGCCGCCTACGAGCAGTACTTC,CASSFGQAAYEQYF
-,TRBV4-2,-,TRBJ2-1,TGTGCCAGCAGCCAAGATGACACCAGAGATGAGCAGTTCTTC,CASSQDDTRDEQFF
-,TRBV27,-,TRBJ1-4,TGTGCCAGCAGTTTTTGGGGGGAAAAACTGTTTTTT,CASSFWGEKLFF
TRBD1,TRBV30,-,TRBJ1-1,TGTGCCTGGAGTGTACCCCACCGTCAGGGGGTGAACACTGAAGCTTTCTTT,CAWSVPHRQGVNTEAFF
-,TRBV9,-,TRBJ2-7,TGTGCCAGCAGCGTAAGTCCCAGGGAGGATGGTGAGCAGTACTTC,CASSVSPREDGEQYF
TRBD1,TRBV9,-,TRBJ1-2,TGTGCCAGCAGCGTAGGAGGGACAGGGGTTATCGGCTACACCTTC,CASSVGGTGVIGYTF
TRBD2,TRBV25-1,-,TRBJ2-1,TGTGCCAGCAGTGATTGGACTAGCGGGAGGAAATCCTACAATGAGCAGTTCTTC,CASSDWTSGRKSYNEQFF
TRBD2,TRBV5-6,-,TRBJ2-3,TGTGCCAGCAGCGAACTAGCGGGAGTGGAGGTAACAGATACGCAGTATTTT,CASSELAGVEVTDTQYF
-,TRBV7-9,-,TRBJ2-7,TGTGCCAGCAGCTTAGGGAGTGTGTACGAGCAGTACTTC,CASSLGSVYEQYF
-,TRBV27,-,TRBJ1-1,TGTGCCAGCAGTTCCCCGGAGGTCGGATGGGAAGCTTTCTTT,CASSSPEVGWEAFF
TRBD2,TRBV29-1,once,TRBJ2-1,TGCAGCGTTGATGTCGGGCGGGAGGGGAATGAGCAGTTCTTC,CSVDVGREGNEQFF
-,TRBV29-1,-,TRBJ2-7,TGCAGCGTTGAAGGGAGGGGCTACGAGCAGTACTTC,CSVEGRGYEQYF
-,TRBV29-1,-,TRBJ2-1,TGCAGCGTTGAAGTGACTAGTCGGGAGCAGTTCTTC,CSVEVTSREQFF
-,TRBV2,-,TRBJ2-5,TGTGCCAGCCGGGCCTGGGAACGGACAGTCCAAGAGACCCAGTACTTC,CASRAWERTVQETQYF
-,TRBV7-9,few,TRBJ1-1,TGTGCCAGCAAGATCATGAACACTGAAGCTTTCTTT,CASKIMNTEAFF
TRBD2,TRBV13,-,TRBJ2-3,TGTGCCAGCAGTCCCGGGACTAGCGGGACAAATACGCAGTATTTT,CASSPGTSGTNTQYF
TRBD2,TRBV15,-,TRBJ2-6,TGTGCCACCAGCCGAGAAGGAAGCGGGAGGCGCTCTGGGGCCAACGTCCTGACTTTC,CATSREGSGRRSGANVLTF
-,TRBV6-6,-,TRBJ1-5,TGTGCCAGCAGTCACAGAGAAAAAGGTTTCAATCAGCCCCAGCATTTT,CASSHREKGFNQPQHF
-,TRBV6-1,-,TRBJ1-5,TGTGCCAGCAGAGAGTCGGCTTTCAATCAGCCCCAGCATTTT,CASRESAFNQPQHF
-,TRBV9,-,TRBJ2-3,TGTGCCAGCAGCGTAGGGGCGGCAGATACGCAGTATTTT,CASSVGAADTQYF
-,TRBV2,-,TRBJ1-1,TGTGCCAGCATCGGTGAACCCACTGAAGCTTTCTTT,CASIGEPTEAFF
-,TRBV5-1,-,TRBJ2-5,TGCGCCAGCAGCTTGGTTTTAGCGGCAACCCAAGAGACCCAGTACTTC,CASSLVLAATQETQYF
TRBD2,TRBV27,-,TRBJ2-1,TGTGCCAGCAGTATACGACTAGCGGGAGCCAATGAGCAGTTCTTC,CASSIRLAGANEQFF
TRBD2,TRBV6-4,few,TRBJ2-7,TGTGCCAGCAGTGACTCGGGCGGGAGTGGGGACGAGCAGTACTTC,CASSDSGGSGDEQYF
TRBD1,TRBV28,-,TRBJ2-2,TGTGCCAGCAGGGGGACAGGAAACACCGGGGAGCTGTTTTTT,CASRGTGNTGELFF